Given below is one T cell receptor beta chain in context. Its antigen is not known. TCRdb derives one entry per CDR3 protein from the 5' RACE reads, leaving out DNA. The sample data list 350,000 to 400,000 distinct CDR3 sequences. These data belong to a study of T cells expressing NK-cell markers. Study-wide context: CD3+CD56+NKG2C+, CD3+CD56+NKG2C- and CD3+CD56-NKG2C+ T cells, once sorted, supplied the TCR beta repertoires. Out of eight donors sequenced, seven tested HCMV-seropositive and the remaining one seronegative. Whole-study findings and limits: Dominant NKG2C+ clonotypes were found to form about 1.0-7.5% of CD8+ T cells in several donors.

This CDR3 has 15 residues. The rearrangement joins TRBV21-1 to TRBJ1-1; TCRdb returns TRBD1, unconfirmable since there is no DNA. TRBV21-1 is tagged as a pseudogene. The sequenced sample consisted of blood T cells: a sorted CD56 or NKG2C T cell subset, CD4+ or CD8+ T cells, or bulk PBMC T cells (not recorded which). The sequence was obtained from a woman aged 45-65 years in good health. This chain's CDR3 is CASNKTREPTQGAFF.